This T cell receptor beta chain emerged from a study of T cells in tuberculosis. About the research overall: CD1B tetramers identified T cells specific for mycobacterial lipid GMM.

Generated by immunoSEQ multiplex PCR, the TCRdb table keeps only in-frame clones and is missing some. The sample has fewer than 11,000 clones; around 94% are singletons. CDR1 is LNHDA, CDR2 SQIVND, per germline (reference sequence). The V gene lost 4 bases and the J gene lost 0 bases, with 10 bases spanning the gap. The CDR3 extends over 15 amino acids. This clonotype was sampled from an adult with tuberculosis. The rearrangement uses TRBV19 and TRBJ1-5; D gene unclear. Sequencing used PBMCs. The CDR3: CASSTPPGSNQPQHF. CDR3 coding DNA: TGTGCCAGTAGTACCCCCCCAGGTAGCAATCAGCCCCAGCATTTT.